These 29 T cell receptor beta chains came from one sample sequenced in a study of early T cells in non-severe SARS-CoV-2 infection. In TCRdb, the 5' RACE reads were re-called with MiXCR into one record per CDR3 protein. The table has under 60,000 distinct CDR3 sequences, approximately 8% seen once; the top ten hold 9.4%. The specimen sequenced was whole blood. The receptors come from an adult who was a healthcare worker with PCR-confirmed SARS-CoV-2 infection or an uninfected control (not recorded which).

Only a few counts were recorded for this clonotype. J is TRBJ2-2 and V is TRBV7-9; TRBD1 might be the D (5 bases). Germline CDR1 reads SEHNR; CDR2 reads FQNEAQ (reference sequence). V was cut by 1 base and J by 0 bases, with 6 bases left in between. This CDR3 is built from 15 residues. This CDR3 is CASSLGQSNTGELFF. Here the CDR3 DNA reads TGTGCCAGCAGCTTAGGACAGTCGAACACCGGGGAGCTGTTTTTT.

The V gene is TRBV29-1, the J gene TRBJ2-5; TRBD2 matches at 8 bases. The V segment lost 3 bases and the J segment 1 base; nucleotides outside the gene matches: 4. Germline-derived CDR1 and CDR2 are SQVTM and ANQGSEA. This CDR3 is 14 amino acids long. DNA for the CDR3: TGCAGCGTTGACCTAGCGGGCCTCCAAGAGACCCAGTACTTC. It yields the protein CSVDLAGLQETQYF.

This clonotype has at least ten counts. The V gene is TRBV29-1, the J gene TRBJ2-1, with D tentatively TRBD1 (7 bases). The CDR3 consists of 17 residues. V was shortened by 0 bases and J by 7 bases, with 22 bases between the two germline ends. Per germline, CDR1 SQVTM and CDR2 ANQGSEA. The CDR3 spells CSVEDPGGGGAVNEQFF. DNA of the CDR3: TGCAGCGTTGAAGATCCCGGTGGAGGGGGCGCGGTGAATGAGCAGTTCTTC.

This clonotype has just a few counts. The chain employs TRBV14 and TRBJ2-1; possibly TRBD1 or TRBD2 for D (5 bases each). Germline CDR1 reads SGHDN; CDR2 reads FVKESK. Trimming pared 4 bases from V and 6 bases from J, leaving 13 bases between. This CDR3 spans 14 amino acids. DNA for the CDR3: TGTGCCAGCAGCCTTTCTTACGGGACCAATGAGCAGTTCTTC. This codes for CASSLSYGTNEQFF.

Many counts were recorded for this clonotype. The rearrangement uses TRBV7-2 and TRBJ2-1, with TRBD1 as a possible D gene (5 bases). V dropped 6 bases and J dropped 0 bases, with 15 bases sitting between them. From germline, CDR1 is SGHTA and CDR2 FQGNSA. CDR3 length: 16 amino acids. The CDR3 reads CASSPGPQGSYNEQFF. For the CDR3, the DNA is TGTGCCAGCAGTCCTGGACCCCAGGGCTCCTACAATGAGCAGTTCTTC.

In its sample, this clonotype was seen many times. The J gene is TRBJ2-4, the V gene TRBV2; 7 nucleotides match TRBD1. From germline, CDR1 is SNHLY and CDR2 FYNNEI. The CDR3 is 13 residues long. V shed 5 bases and J 5 bases; nucleotides not matched to a gene: 3. In DNA, the CDR3 is TGTGCCAGCAGTACCGGACAGGAAAACATTCAGTACTTC. It translates to CASSTGQENIQYF.

The V call is TRBV7-9, the J call TRBJ2-7; perhaps TRBD2 as D (6 bases). From germline, CDR1 is SEHNR and CDR2 FQNEAQ (reference sequence). This CDR3 is built from 12 residues. Between the trimmed V and J ends, which lost 4 bases and 3 bases, there was a span of 7 bases. The CDR3 protein is CASSSGDYEQYF. The DNA of the CDR3 is TGTGCCAGCAGCTCGGGGGACTACGAGCAGTACTTC.

The chain employs TRBV28 and TRBJ2-4; 8 positions match TRBD1. V trimming: 6 bases; J trimming: 5 bases; junction bases outside the gene matches: 3. The CDR3 runs 13 residues. In germline, CDR1 is MDHEN, CDR2 SYDVKM. Here the CDR3 DNA reads TGTGCCAGCAGAGGACAGGGAGAAAACATTCAGTACTTC. It yields the protein CASRGQGENIQYF.

In its sample, this clonotype was seen many times. The chain combines TRBV3-1 with TRBJ1-3; D remains ambiguous. CDR3 length: 13 residues. Trimming shortened V by 3 bases and J by 6 bases, and 9 bases separated the two germline ends. Germline V gene sequence: CDR1 LGHDT, CDR2 YNNKEL (reference sequence). CDR3 sequence: CASSHGQANTIYF. For the CDR3, the DNA is TGTGCCAGCAGCCACGGCCAGGCAAACACCATATATTTT.

This clonotype turned up a few times. The chain links TRBV7-9 to TRBJ2-6; 9 nucleotides line up with TRBD1. CDR3 size: 17 residues. V gave up 0 bases and J gave up 2 bases; unmatched junction bases: 2. CDR1 SEHNR and CDR2 FQNEAQ come from the germline V gene (reference sequence). CDR3 sequence: CASSLATGGAGANVLTF. CDR3 coding DNA: TGTGCCAGCAGCTTAGCAACAGGGGGCGCTGGGGCCAACGTCCTGACTTTC.

In this sample, this clonotype turned up a few times. The chain recombines TRBV20-1 with TRBJ2-3, with 8 positions matching TRBD2. Germline V gives CDR1 DFQATT, CDR2 SNEGSKA (reference sequence). J gave up 9 bases and V 0 bases, and 11 bases lay outside the gene matches. The CDR3 totals 15 residues. The CDR3 DNA follows: TGCAGTGCTAGAGATCACGGGAGGGCCATCGCCACGCAGTATTTT. It codes for CSARDHGRAIATQYF.

The chain has TRBV5-1 and TRBJ1-1; 8 nucleotides match TRBD1. V dropped 2 bases and J dropped 4; count of bases not matched to a gene: 13. The CDR3 runs 17 residues. Germline V gene lookup returns CDR1 SGHRS and CDR2 YFSETQ. The CDR3 spells CASSLQTGTGYSTEAFF. CDR3 nucleotides: TGCGCCAGCAGCTTACAAACCGGGACAGGCTATAGCACTGAAGCTTTCTTT.

This clonotype has more than one count but fewer than ten. V usage is TRBV11-3 and J usage is TRBJ2-3; TRBD2 aligns across 7 bases. The V gene's germline CDR1 is SGHNT and CDR2 YENEEA. The CDR3 is 14 amino acids. With V trimmed by 5 bases and J by 6 bases, 8 bases remained unmatched. CDR3 in DNA: TGTGCCAGCAGCCCCCCCGGGAGGAAGGATACGCAGTATTTT. It codes for CASSPPGRKDTQYF.

There are many counts of this clonotype. The rearrangement uses TRBV19 and TRBJ2-1; the D is unclear. Trimming removed 1 base at V and 6 bases at J, with 13 bases between. The V gene's germline CDR1 is LNHDA and CDR2 SQIVND (reference sequence). This CDR3 contains 15 residues. The CDR3 nucleotides are TGTGCCAGTAGTATAGTCGCCCGAAGTCGCAATGAGCAGTTCTTC. Residues: CASSIVARSRNEQFF.

The chain employs TRBV15 and TRBJ2-5, with 10 bases identical to TRBD2. Germline assignment: CDR1 LNHNV and CDR2 YYDKDF (reference sequence). The CDR3 is 17 amino acids. V lost 5 bases and J lost 2; bases outside the gene matches: 11. As DNA, the CDR3 is TGTGCCACCAGCGGACCGCCGGGACTAGCGTTTCAAGAGACCCAGTACTTC. It translates to CATSGPPGLAFQETQYF.

This chain joins TRBV4-1 and TRBJ1-5; no clear D gene. Germline V gives CDR1 MGHRA, CDR2 YSYEKL. CDR3 length: 14 amino acids. The V gene lost 4 bases and the J gene lost 5 bases, with 12 bases spanning the gap. The CDR3 reads CASSLARGDQPQHF. The CDR3 coding sequence is TGCGCCAGCAGCCTCGCACGCGGAGATCAGCCCCAGCATTTT.

The sample holds many counts of this clonotype. This rearrangement joins TRBV20-1 to TRBJ2-7; the D is unclear. The germline V gene has CDR1 DFQATT and CDR2 SNEGSKA (reference sequence). This CDR3 is built from 13 residues. Trimming cost V 4 bases and J 0 bases, with 10 bases left between them. CDR3 DNA sequence: TGCAGTGCTACGGATCCCCACTCCTACGAGCAGTACTTC. It is translated as CSATDPHSYEQYF.

The V and J genes are TRBV27 and TRBJ2-5; D is perhaps TRBD1 (6 bases). Germline CDR1 is MNHEY and CDR2 is SMNVEV (reference sequence). Trimming took 2 bases from V and 5 from J, leaving 12 bases between them. The CDR3 loop spans 14 amino acids. DNA for the CDR3: TGTGCCAGCAGTTTAAGAGGGGGACGGGAGACCCAGTACTTC. Amino acid sequence: CASSLRGGRETQYF.

V and J are TRBV7-9 and TRBJ2-2; 7 bases map to TRBD1. With V trimmed by 4 bases and J by 5 bases, 1 base remained unmatched. From germline, CDR1 is SEHNR and CDR2 FQNEAQ (reference sequence). CDR3 length: 13 amino acids. DNA for the CDR3: TGTGCCAGCAGCTCACAGGGGACCGGGGAGCTGTTTTTT. Protein: CASSSQGTGELFF.

The chain couples TRBV7-8 to TRBJ1-5; no reliable D call. V lost 8 bases, J lost 0 bases, and 5 bases lay in between. The CDR3 extends over 12 amino acids. Germline V gene data show CDR1 as SGHVS and CDR2 as FQNEAQ. CDR3 amino acids: CASGDSNQPQHF. CDR3 DNA: TGTGCCAGCGGGGATAGCAATCAGCCCCAGCATTTT.

In its sample, this clonotype was seen a few times. As DNA, the CDR3 is TGTGCCAGCAGCGTGACACTTTCTGGGGCCAACGTCCTGACTTTC. It translates to CASSVTLSGANVLTF. This chain links TRBV5-4 with TRBJ2-6, with no clear D. CDR1 is SGHNT and CDR2 is YYREEE in the germline V gene (reference sequence). Trimming removed 4 bases from V and 1 base from J, with 9 bases in between. The CDR3 is 15 residues long.

V gene TRBV5-1 combines with J gene TRBJ2-1; D not resolved. CDR3 length: 13 residues. Trimming pared 0 bases from V and 8 bases from J, leaving 9 bases between. The germline CDR1 and CDR2 sequences are SGHRS and YFSETQ. CDR3 DNA: TGCGCCAGCAGCTTGGCCGAGTGGGATGAGCAGTTCTTC. This encodes CASSLAEWDEQFF.

This clonotype was picked up a small number of times. The chain uses TRBV30 and TRBJ1-2, with TRBD1 as a possible D gene (6 bases). Germline V gene lookup returns CDR1 GTSNPN and CDR2 SVGIG (reference sequence). Trimming pared 2 bases from V and 3 bases from J, leaving 19 bases between. CDR3 size: 16 residues. CDR3 region: CAWSSKTEDSHYGYTF. The CDR3 DNA reads TGTGCCTGGAGTTCCAAGACAGAGGACAGCCACTATGGCTACACCTTC.

This clonotype was picked up many times. The chain joins TRBV5-1 to TRBJ2-7, with 7 bases lining up with TRBD2. Germline CDR1 is SGHRS and CDR2 is YFSETQ. The trim removed 2 bases at V and 2 bases at J, leaving 13 bases unmatched. The CDR3 has 17 residues. The CDR3 nucleotides are TGCGCCAGCAGCTTCCGCGGTGGGCGGGAGAACCCCTACGAGCAGTACTTC. This translates into CASSFRGGRENPYEQYF.

This clonotype was seen a handful of times. The chain is built from TRBV7-9 and TRBJ1-3; 9 bases are shared with TRBD1. CDR1 and CDR2 (germline): SEHNR, FQNEAQ (reference sequence). Trimming removed 5 bases from V and 6 bases from J; junction bases left unmatched: 5. This CDR3 is built from 14 residues. CDR3 sequence reads: CASSAGQGQNTIYF. CDR3 nucleotides: TGTGCCAGCAGCGCAGGACAGGGGCAAAACACCATATATTTT. The whole variable domain, remainder taken from reference TRBV7-9 and TRBJ1-3, is DTGVSQNPRHKITKRGQNVTFRCDPISEHNRLYWYRQTLGQGPEFLTYFQNEAQLEKSRLLSDRFSAERPKGSFSTLEIQRTEQGDSAMYLCASSAGQGQNTIYFGEGSWLTVV.

In this sample, this clonotype turned up many times. The chain has TRBV7-6 and TRBJ2-5; 11 nucleotides line up with TRBD2. The CDR3 consists of 16 residues. Germline V CDR1 and CDR2: SGHVS, FNYEAQ. The junction had 9 bases not matched to a gene; V was cut back by 5 bases and J by 4 bases. Here the CDR3 DNA reads TGTGCCAGCAGCCCAGGGGGGCTAGCGGGAGGAGAGACCCAGTACTTC. Residues: CASSPGGLAGGETQYF.

This clonotype has just a few counts. This chain joins TRBV19 and TRBJ1-4; 7 nucleotides match TRBD1. The CDR3 is 14 residues long. Losses at the gene ends were 3 bases for V and 8 bases for J; bases not matched to a gene: 6. Per germline, CDR1 LNHDA and CDR2 SQIVND (reference sequence). CDR3 residues: CASSMLTGPEKLFF. The DNA for the CDR3 is TGTGCCAGTAGTATGCTGACAGGGCCCGAAAAACTGTTTTTT. The entire variable domain, with the rest obtained from reference TRBV19 and TRBJ1-4, is as follows: DGGITQSPKYLFRKEGQNVTLSCEQNLNHDAMYWYRQDPGQGLRLIYYSQIVNDFQKGDIAEGYSVSREKKESFPLTVTSAQKNPTAFYLCASSMLTGPEKLFFGSGTQLSVL.

The rearrangement links TRBV28 to TRBJ2-7, with 7 bases identical to TRBD1. The CDR3 is 13 amino acids. V lost 7 bases and J lost 3; bases outside the gene matches: 6. The germline V gene encodes CDR1 MDHEN and CDR2 SYDVKM. The CDR3 loop is CASNIGTDYEQYF. CDR3 nucleotide sequence: TGTGCCAGCAATATCGGGACAGACTACGAGCAGTACTTC. The entire variable domain, with the rest obtained from reference TRBV28 and TRBJ2-7, is as follows: DVKVTQSSRYLVKRTGEKVFLECVQDMDHENMFWYRQDPGLGLRLIYFSYDVKMKEKGDIPEGYSVSREKKERFSLILESASTNQTSMYLCASNIGTDYEQYFGPGTRLTVT.

V is TRBV2 and J is TRBJ2-7; a weak D match, TRBD2 (6 bases). V was trimmed by 5 bases and J by 7 bases, leaving 21 bases between them. The CDR3 extends over 15 amino acids. Per the germline V gene, CDR1 is SNHLY and CDR2 is FYNNEI. CDR3 DNA sequence: TGTGCCAGCAGTCCTACTCCCGGGACTCAAGGGGAGCAGTACTTC. It specifies CASSPTPGTQGEQYF.